The next 32 T cell receptor beta chains were all read from a single sample in a study of T cell changes during pregnancy in multiple sclerosis. Data came from immunoSEQ multiplex PCR; TCRdb stores just in-frame clones and leaves some out. The table records around 50,000 clones, about 94% of them present only once. The sequences come from CD8+ T cells from peripheral blood mononuclear cells, collected in the first trimester of pregnancy. These receptors all stem from a female donor with multiple sclerosis, enrolled in a pregnancy study.

The chain joins TRBV19 to TRBJ2-7; possible D gene TRBD1, 6 bases. The CDR3 runs to 14 residues. Germline assignment: CDR1 LNHDA and CDR2 SQIVND (reference sequence). The V end lost 5 bases, the J end lost 6 bases, and 17 bases lay between the germline ends. CDR3 sequence: CASSFPGTPSEQYF. CDR3 DNA sequence: TGTGCCAGTAGTTTTCCCGGGACACCTTCCGAGCAGTACTTC.

This rearrangement joins TRBV19 to TRBJ1-1; 7 nucleotides match TRBD1. Germline V lookup: CDR1 LNHDA, CDR2 SQIVND (reference sequence). The CDR3 extends over 16 amino acids. Unmatched junction bases numbered 18, after V lost 10 bases and J lost 4 bases. The CDR3, as DNA: TGTGCCACCTCAGGGGGTCAGACCTTCGTGATCACTGAAGCTTTCTTT. Its translation is CATSGGQTFVITEAFF.

The chain carries TRBV25-1 and TRBJ1-1; D possibly corresponds to TRBD1 (5 bases). The CDR3 is made up of 14 amino acids. Per the germline V gene, CDR1 is MGHDK and CDR2 is SYGVNS. Between the trimmed V and J ends, which lost 5 bases and 5 bases, there was a span of 15 bases. The CDR3 bases are TGTGCCAGCAGTCCAGGGTTGGGATTGACTGAAGCTTTCTTT. This encodes CASSPGLGLTEAFF.

This chain joins TRBV9 and TRBJ2-2; D is undetermined. Trimming took off 3 bases at V and 2 bases at J, with 5 bases between the two ends. Germline V gene lookup returns CDR1 SGDLS and CDR2 YYNGEE. The CDR3 extends over 13 amino acids. The CDR3: CASSAVNTGELFF. The DNA of the CDR3 is TGTGCCAGCAGCGCGGTCAACACCGGGGAGCTGTTTTTT.

The chain employs TRBV27 and TRBJ1-1; 7 bases line up with TRBD1. Germline CDR1 MNHEY, CDR2 SMNVEV (reference sequence). The CDR3 sequence is 14 residues long. J gave up 1 base and V 5 bases, and 4 bases lay outside the gene matches. CDR3 in DNA: TGTGCCAGCAGTATACAGGGGACGAACACTGAAGCTTTCTTT. Its protein is CASSIQGTNTEAFF.

The rearrangement joins TRBV5-1 to TRBJ1-5; tentative D call: TRBD1 (5 bases). The CDR3 length is 15 residues. Germline assignment: CDR1 SGHRS and CDR2 YFSETQ. V was pared by 2 bases and J by 0 bases, with 9 bases between. CDR3 coding DNA: TGCGCCAGCAGCTTCGGCGGGGGTAGCAATCAGCCCCAGCATTTT. It translates to CASSFGGGSNQPQHF.

J is TRBJ2-2 and V is TRBV4-2; 8 bases fit TRBD2. Germline-derived CDR1 and CDR2 are LGHNA and YNFKEQ. The V and J ends lost 1 base and 5 bases, in that order; junction bases with no gene match: 3. This CDR3 spans 15 amino acids. The CDR3 reads CASSQAGLVTGELFF. CDR3 DNA: TGTGCCAGCAGCCAAGCGGGACTAGTTACCGGGGAGCTGTTTTTT.

V gene TRBV27 combines with J gene TRBJ2-7; 8 bases map to TRBD2. The CDR3 is 16 residues long. The germline CDR1 and CDR2 sequences are MNHEY and SMNVEV (reference sequence). Trimming removed 0 bases from V and 5 bases from J; junction bases left unmatched: 9. CDR3: CASSLSFGGGYDEQYF. In DNA, the CDR3 is TGTGCCAGCAGTTTATCGTTCGGCGGGGGGTACGACGAGCAGTACTTC.

The V and J genes are TRBV27 and TRBJ2-7; 11 positions agree with TRBD2. This CDR3 is built from 16 residues. With 2 bases clipped from V and 3 bases from J, the junction kept 6 bases outside the gene matches. Germline CDR1 is MNHEY and CDR2 is SMNVEV (reference sequence). CDR3 amino acids: CASSLTSGSFRYEQYF. Written as DNA, the CDR3 is TGTGCCAGCAGTTTAACTAGCGGGAGTTTCCGCTACGAGCAGTACTTC.

The rearrangement joins TRBV5-8 to TRBJ2-7, with D unclear. The CDR3 loop spans 15 amino acids. Trimming took 2 bases from V and 0 from J, leaving 12 bases between them. Germline loops: CDR1 SGHTS, CDR2 YDEGEE. In DNA, the CDR3 is TGTGCCAGCAGCTTTGGCACAGCCCCCTCCTACGAGCAGTACTTC. It codes for CASSFGTAPSYEQYF.

The chain couples TRBV10-2 to TRBJ1-2; D might be TRBD1 (5 bases). Per the germline V gene, CDR1 is WSHSY and CDR2 is SAAADI. With 8 bases removed from V and 1 base from J, the gap between germline ends came to 8 bases. The CDR3 length is 12 residues. The CDR3 sequence is CASFDSNYGYTF. CDR3 bases: TGCGCCAGCTTTGACAGTAACTATGGCTACACCTTC.

The chain is built from TRBV7-9 and TRBJ2-5; no reliable D call. Germline values: CDR1 SEHNR, CDR2 FQNEAQ (reference sequence). CDR3 length: 14 amino acids. Between the trimmed V and J ends, which lost 0 bases and 5 bases, there was a span of 10 bases. CDR3: CASSLAVGPETQYF. The CDR3, as DNA: TGTGCCAGCAGCTTAGCAGTGGGCCCGGAGACCCAGTACTTC.

The V gene is TRBV11-2, the J gene TRBJ2-1, with 10 bases fitting TRBD2. The V and J ends lost 4 bases and 9 bases, in that order; junction bases with no gene match: 9. The CDR3 length is 15 residues. CDR1 SGHAT and CDR2 FQNNGV come from the germline V gene. The CDR3 DNA sequence: TGTGCCAGCAGCTACTTAGCGGGAGGTTTAATTGAGCAGTTCTTC. As protein: CASSYLAGGLIEQFF.

The chain couples TRBV7-9 to TRBJ2-1; 8 nucleotides line up with TRBD2. The CDR3 covers 16 residues. Germline CDR1 is SEHNR and CDR2 is FQNEAQ (reference sequence). Germline trimming cut 2 bases from V and 7 bases from J; bases unmatched to any gene: 10. CDR3 amino acids: CASSLPRGGLWNEQFF. The CDR3 bases are TGTGCCAGCAGCTTACCCCGGGGGGGCCTGTGGAATGAGCAGTTCTTC.

Written as DNA, the CDR3 is TGCGCCAGCAGCTCTCAGGGGTTCGAAGAGACCCAGTACTTC. It is translated as CASSSQGFEETQYF. This chain links TRBV5-1 with TRBJ2-5; D is possibly TRBD1 (6 bases). CDR1 SGHRS and CDR2 YFSETQ come from the germline V gene. Trimming took off 3 bases at V and 3 bases at J, with 12 bases between the two ends. CDR3 length: 14 residues.

The count of this clone is one. The rearrangement joins TRBV7-2 to TRBJ2-1, with 10 bases fitting TRBD1. Germline-derived CDR1 and CDR2 are SGHTA and FQGNSA. The CDR3 covers 15 residues. J was trimmed by 5 bases and V by 5 bases; bases with no gene match: 6. The CDR3 DNA follows: TGTGCCAGCAGCCCCCGGGACAGGGGTGACAATGAGCAGTTCTTC. It codes for CASSPRDRGDNEQFF. The full variable domain, its missing parts supplied by reference TRBV7-2 and TRBJ2-1, is GAGVSQSPSNKVTEKGKDVELRCDPISGHTALYWYRQSLGQGLEFLIYFQGNSAPDKSGLPSDRFSAERTGGSVSTLTIQRTQQEDSAVYLCASSPRDRGDNEQFFGPGTRLTVL.

The chain joins TRBV7-6 to TRBJ2-2; TRBD1 aligns across 8 bases. The length of the CDR3 is 16 residues. After removal of 5 bases from V and 1 base from J, the junction contained 6 bases not matched to a gene. The germline V gene encodes CDR1 SGHVS and CDR2 FNYEAQ. The CDR3: CASSPRTGLNTGELFF. CDR3 coding DNA: TGTGCCAGCAGCCCTAGGACAGGGCTGAACACCGGGGAGCTGTTTTTT. Full variable domain (rest looked up from reference TRBV7-6 and TRBJ2-2): GAGVSQSPRYKVTKRGQDVALRCDPISGHVSLYWYRQALGQGPEFLTYFNYEAQQDKSGLPNDRFSAERPEGSISTLTIQRTEQRDSAMYRCASSPRTGLNTGELFFGEGSRLTVL.

V and J are TRBV9 and TRBJ1-2; D gene unclear. CDR3 length: 14 residues. Germline V lookup: CDR1 SGDLS, CDR2 YYNGEE. V lost 3 bases and J 6 bases, leaving 15 bases between the germline ends. Here the CDR3 DNA reads TGTGCCAGCAGCGAAGGGAGGGAAGTTGATGGCTACACCTTC. Residues: CASSEGREVDGYTF.

The CDR3 reads CASRGSGETQYF. CDR3 DNA: TGTGCCAGCAGGGGGAGCGGGGAGACCCAGTACTTC. The chain joins TRBV9 to TRBJ2-5; D might be TRBD2 (6 bases). Germline-derived CDR1 and CDR2 are SGDLS and YYNGEE. The CDR3 has 12 residues. V shed 5 bases and J shed 5 bases, with 10 bases lying between them.

The chain links TRBV5-1 to TRBJ2-1, with unresolved D. The V gene lost 2 bases and the J gene lost 2 bases, with 8 bases spanning the gap. CDR3 size: 14 residues. The germline CDR1 and CDR2 sequences are SGHRS and YFSETQ. The CDR3 DNA sequence: TGCGCCAGCAGCTTCACCCCGGCCTACAATGAGCAGTTCTTC. It translates to CASSFTPAYNEQFF.

The V gene is TRBV7-6, the J gene TRBJ2-7; 10 nucleotides align to TRBD1. The germline V gene has CDR1 SGHVS and CDR2 FNYEAQ. J gave up 3 bases and V 5 bases, and 7 bases lay outside the gene matches. This CDR3 contains 15 residues. The chain's CDR3 is CASSATGTGDYEQYF. CDR3 nucleotide sequence: TGTGCCAGCAGCGCCACCGGGACAGGGGACTACGAGCAGTACTTC.

This clone is labeled as medium-sized. The chain carries TRBV29-1 and TRBJ1-4, with TRBD1 matching 7 bases. The germline gives CDR1 SQVTM, CDR2 ANQGSEA. The CDR3 covers 13 residues. J lost 4 bases, V lost 6 bases, and 5 bases had no gene match. CDR3 in DNA: TGCAGCGTCCTCGACAGGGATAATGAAAAACTGTTTTTT. Translated: CSVLDRDNEKLFF.

This chain uses TRBV28 with TRBJ2-3; 11 nucleotides align to TRBD1. This CDR3 contains 15 residues. CDR1 MDHEN and CDR2 SYDVKM come from the germline V gene. V lost 5 bases, J lost 3 bases, and 4 bases stayed unmatched. This CDR3 is CASSPGQGETDTQYF. For the CDR3, the DNA is TGTGCCAGCAGTCCGGGACAGGGGGAGACAGATACGCAGTATTTT.

This chain connects TRBV7-3 to TRBJ2-2; 10 bases agree with TRBD2. V gave up 5 bases and J gave up 6 bases; unmatched junction bases: 6. This CDR3 has 15 amino acids. Per germline, CDR1 SGHTA and CDR2 FQGTGA. CDR3 loop: CASSPLAGEAGELFF. For the CDR3, the DNA is TGTGCCAGCAGCCCTCTAGCGGGAGAAGCCGGGGAGCTGTTTTTT.

V and J are TRBV10-3 and TRBJ1-2; weak D call: TRBD1 (5 bases). The CDR3 has 15 amino acids. Germline CDR1 is ENHRY and CDR2 is SYGVKD. The V gene lost 3 bases and the J gene lost 4 bases, with 15 bases spanning the gap. The CDR3 DNA reads TGTGCCATCAGTGACCCCCTGGAGGGGTCCTATGGCTACACCTTC. Its protein product is CAISDPLEGSYGYTF.

This chain links TRBV2 with TRBJ1-3; perhaps TRBD1 as D (5 bases). Per the germline V gene, CDR1 is SNHLY and CDR2 is FYNNEI. Between the trimmed V and J ends, which lost 5 bases and 0 bases, there was a span of 11 bases. The length of the CDR3 is 15 residues. The CDR3 loop is CASSPDSSSGNTIYF. CDR3 bases: TGTGCCAGCAGTCCCGACAGCAGCTCTGGAAACACCATATATTTT.

The chain uses TRBV7-8 and TRBJ1-4, with D possibly being TRBD1 (6 bases). Germline V gives CDR1 SGHVS, CDR2 FQNEAQ. V lost 5 bases and J lost 0, with 16 bases in between. This CDR3 has 17 amino acids. The CDR3 region is CASSRGVQGPTNEKLFF. The CDR3 DNA is TGTGCCAGCAGCCGGGGTGTGCAGGGGCCAACTAATGAAAAACTGTTTTTT.

This clone occurred once. The chain has TRBV4-1 and TRBJ1-2; 9 bases are shared with TRBD1. CDR1 and CDR2 (germline): MGHRA, YSYEKL. Trimming removed 5 bases from V and 6 bases from J; junction bases left unmatched: 7. This CDR3 contains 14 residues. CDR3 in amino acids: CASSKTGGFDGYTF. In nucleotides, the CDR3 is TGCGCCAGCAGCAAGACAGGGGGTTTTGATGGCTACACCTTC.

The J gene is TRBJ1-1, the V gene TRBV19; the D is unclear. The CDR3 is 10 residues long. Trimming stripped 8 bases from V and 3 bases from J, with 4 bases between. CDR1 is LNHDA and CDR2 is SQIVND in the germline V gene (reference sequence). The DNA for the CDR3 is TGTGCCAGTGAGGACACTGAAGCTTTCTTT. Its translation is CASEDTEAFF.

This clone was observed a single time. The chain has TRBV6-6 and TRBJ2-7; D might be TRBD1 (5 bases). Trimming stripped 4 bases from V and 9 bases from J, with 19 bases between. This CDR3 is 14 amino acids long. Germline lookup yields CDR1 MNHNY and CDR2 SVGAGI (reference sequence). CDR3 in DNA: TGTGCCAGCAGTTCTCCTGACAGCATGTTAGTGCAGTACTTC. This sequence encodes CASSSPDSMLVQYF.

This chain joins TRBV10-3 and TRBJ1-2; D possibly corresponds to TRBD1 (6 bases). Trimming stripped 2 bases from V and 2 bases from J, with 12 bases between. The CDR3 consists of 15 residues. CDR1 and CDR2 from the germline V gene are ENHRY and SYGVKD. CDR3 sequence: CAISEGRGLNYGYTF. The CDR3 bases are TGTGCCATCAGTGAGGGCAGGGGCCTAAACTATGGCTACACCTTC.

This clone has just one count. The chain recombines TRBV27 with TRBJ1-2, with 7 nucleotides matching TRBD1. J was trimmed by 0 bases and V by 6 bases; bases with no gene match: 13. Germline lookup yields CDR1 MNHEY and CDR2 SMNVEV (reference sequence). CDR3 length equals 17 residues. The CDR3 nucleotides read TGTGCCAGCAGGGGAACGACAGGGCCTGGGTCTAACTATGGCTACACCTTC. Its translation is CASRGTTGPGSNYGYTF.